This T cell receptor (beta chain) was documented in a study of spatial heterogeneity in lung cancer. Study details: Each unique TCR and UMI combination was seen more than ten times on average in raw reads.

As to time point: sample taken at primary tumor resection. The donor population consisted of approximately 79 patients with untreated, early-stage non-small cell lung cancer. Tumor, nontumor lung or frozen PBMC supplied whole RNA, sequenced without sorting. Germline values: CDR1 SQVTM, CDR2 ANQGSEA. This CDR3 is built from 13 residues. V shed 3 bases, J shed 7 bases, and the junction held 3 bases outside the gene matches. Every molecule of TCR cDNA had its own unique molecular identifier. TCRdb recomputed calls from the 5' RACE reads with MiXCR, one row per CDR3 protein. The data contain around 14,000 distinct CDR3 sequences, 3.6% of them singletons. There are many counts of this clonotype. The library was designed around alpha chains, so this beta chain is a stray read whose abundance carries little weight.

This chain joins TRBV29-1 and TRBJ2-1; 10 bases align to TRBD2. This clonotype was obtained from a male donor with early-stage non-small cell lung cancer. This sample comprised normal lung tissue next to the tumor, obtained at surgery. CDR3 nucleotides: TGCAGCGTTGAGGCTAGCGGGAGAAATGAGCAGTTCTTC. Its translation is CSVEASGRNEQFF.